The entry below describes one TCR beta chain. Antigen unknown. This record belongs to a study of siplizumab effects on memory and regulatory T cells. General study results and limits: Apparently more diverse than memory cells, naive T cells also seemed major alloresponse contributors. Memory cells that were CD4+ and unstimulated gave rise to alloreactive sequences, which siplizumab significantly reduced. Roughly 80-97% of proliferating CD4+ or CD8+ clones defied assignment to a naive or memory phenotype.

It was 85,000 to 100,000 TCR templates that were assayed per sample. Some clones are missing from TCRdb's copy, which holds only in-frame ones; the method was immunoSEQ multiplex PCR. The sample lists 100,000 to 120,000 clones; roughly 92% were seen once. The CDR3 is 14 residues long. V was clipped by 6 bases and J by 5 bases; unmatched bases: 9. Germline values: CDR1 MGHRA, CDR2 YSYEKL. The TCR originated in a human donor in good health. Sequenced: CD4+ T cells sorted from blood. The chain links TRBV4-1 to TRBJ2-7; TRBD1 matches at 8 bases. CDR3 DNA: TGCGCCAGCAGACCGCAGGGGGCAGCCAACGAGCAGTACTTC. This translates into CASRPQGAANEQYF.